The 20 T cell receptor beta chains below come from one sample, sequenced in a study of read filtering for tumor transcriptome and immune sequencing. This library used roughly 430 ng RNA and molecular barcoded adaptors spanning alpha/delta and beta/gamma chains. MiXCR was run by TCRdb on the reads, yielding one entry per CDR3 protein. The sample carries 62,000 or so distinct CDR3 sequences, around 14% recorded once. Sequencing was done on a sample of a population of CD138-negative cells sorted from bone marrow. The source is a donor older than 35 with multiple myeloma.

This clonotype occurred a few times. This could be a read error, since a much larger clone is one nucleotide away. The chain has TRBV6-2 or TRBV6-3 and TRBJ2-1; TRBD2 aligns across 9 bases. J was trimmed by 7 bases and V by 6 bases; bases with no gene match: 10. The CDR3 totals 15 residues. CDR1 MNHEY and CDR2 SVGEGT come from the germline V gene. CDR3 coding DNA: TGTGCCAGCAGCCCCCTTGTAGCGGGAGCGAATGAGCAGTTCTTC. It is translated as CASSPLVAGANEQFF.

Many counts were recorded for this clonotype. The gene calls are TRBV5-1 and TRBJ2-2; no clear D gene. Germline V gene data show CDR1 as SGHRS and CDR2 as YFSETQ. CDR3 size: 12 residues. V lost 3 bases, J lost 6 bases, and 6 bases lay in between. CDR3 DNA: TGCGCCAGCAGCTCTCCAGCCGGGGAGCTGTTTTTT. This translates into CASSSPAGELFF.

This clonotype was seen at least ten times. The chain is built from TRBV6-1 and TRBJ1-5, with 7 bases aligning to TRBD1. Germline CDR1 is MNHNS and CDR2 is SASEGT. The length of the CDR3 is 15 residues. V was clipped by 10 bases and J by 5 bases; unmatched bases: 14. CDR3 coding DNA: TGTGCCACCGGGGGGACGGGGGACAGCGATCAGCCCCAGCATTTT. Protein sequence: CATGGTGDSDQPQHF.

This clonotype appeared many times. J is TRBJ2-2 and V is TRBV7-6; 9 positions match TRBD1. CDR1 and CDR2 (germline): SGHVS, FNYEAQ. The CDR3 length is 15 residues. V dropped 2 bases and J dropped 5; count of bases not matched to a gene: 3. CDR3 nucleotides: TGTGCCAGCAGCTTACCGGACAGGGGAACCGGGGAGCTGTTTTTT. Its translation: CASSLPDRGTGELFF. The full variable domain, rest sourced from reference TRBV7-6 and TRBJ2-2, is GAGVSQSPRYKVTKRGQDVALRCDPISGHVSLYWYRQALGQGPEFLTYFNYEAQQDKSGLPNDRFSAERPEGSISTLTIQRTEQRDSAMYRCASSLPDRGTGELFFGEGSRLTVL.

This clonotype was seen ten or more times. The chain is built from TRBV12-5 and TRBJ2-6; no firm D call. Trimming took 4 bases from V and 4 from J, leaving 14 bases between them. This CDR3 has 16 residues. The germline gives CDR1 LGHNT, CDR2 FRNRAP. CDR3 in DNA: TGTGCTAGTGGTTCCCCTTTCTGGGGAGGGGCCAACGTCCTGACTTTC. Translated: CASGSPFWGGANVLTF.

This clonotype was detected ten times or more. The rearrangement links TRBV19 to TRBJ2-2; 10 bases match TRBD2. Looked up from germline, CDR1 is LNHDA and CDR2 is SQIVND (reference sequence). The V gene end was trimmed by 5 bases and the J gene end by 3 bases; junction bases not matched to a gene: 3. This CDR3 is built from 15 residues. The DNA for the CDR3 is TGTGCCAGTAGTTTTCTAGCGGGAGACACCGGGGAGCTGTTTTTT. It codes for CASSFLAGDTGELFF.

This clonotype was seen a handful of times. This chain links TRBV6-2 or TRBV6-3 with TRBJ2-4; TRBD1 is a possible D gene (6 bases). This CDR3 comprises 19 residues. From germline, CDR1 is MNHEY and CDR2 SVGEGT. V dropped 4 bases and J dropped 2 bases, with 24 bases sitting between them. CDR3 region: CASSFETGRPQLTKNIQYF. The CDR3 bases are TGTGCCAGCAGTTTCGAAACAGGGCGCCCACAACTCACCAAAAACATTCAGTACTTC.

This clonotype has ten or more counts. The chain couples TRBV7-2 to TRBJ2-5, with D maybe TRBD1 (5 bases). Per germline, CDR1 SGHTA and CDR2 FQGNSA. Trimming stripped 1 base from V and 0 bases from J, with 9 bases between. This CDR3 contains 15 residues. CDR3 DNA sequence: TGTGCCAGCAGCTTAGGGACAACTCACCAAGAGACCCAGTACTTC. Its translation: CASSLGTTHQETQYF.

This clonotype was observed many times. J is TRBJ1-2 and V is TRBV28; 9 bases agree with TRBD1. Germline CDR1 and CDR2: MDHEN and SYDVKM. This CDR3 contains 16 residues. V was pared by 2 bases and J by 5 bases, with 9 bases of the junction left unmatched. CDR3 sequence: CASSLNAPDRGYGYTF. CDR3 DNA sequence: TGTGCCAGCAGTTTAAACGCCCCTGACAGGGGGTATGGCTACACCTTC.

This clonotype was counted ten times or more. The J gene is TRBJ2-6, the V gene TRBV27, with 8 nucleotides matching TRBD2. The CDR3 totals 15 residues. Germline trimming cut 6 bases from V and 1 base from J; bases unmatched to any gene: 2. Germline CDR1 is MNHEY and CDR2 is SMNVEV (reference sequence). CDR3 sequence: CASRTSVSGANVLTF. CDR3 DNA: TGTGCCAGCAGGACTAGCGTATCTGGGGCCAACGTCCTGACTTTC. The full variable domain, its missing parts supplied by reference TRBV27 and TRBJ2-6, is EAQVTQNPRYLITVTGKKLTVTCSQNMNHEYMSWYRQDPGLGLRQIYYSMNVEVTDKGDVPEGYKVSRKEKRNFPLILESPSPNQTSLYFCASRTSVSGANVLTFGAGSRLTVL.

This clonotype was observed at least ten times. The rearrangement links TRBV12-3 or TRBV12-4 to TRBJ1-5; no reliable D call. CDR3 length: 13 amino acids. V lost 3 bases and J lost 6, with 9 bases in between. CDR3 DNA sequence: TGTGCCAGCAGTTTGCGGGAAGGTCAGCCCCAGCATTTT. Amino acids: CASSLREGQPQHF.

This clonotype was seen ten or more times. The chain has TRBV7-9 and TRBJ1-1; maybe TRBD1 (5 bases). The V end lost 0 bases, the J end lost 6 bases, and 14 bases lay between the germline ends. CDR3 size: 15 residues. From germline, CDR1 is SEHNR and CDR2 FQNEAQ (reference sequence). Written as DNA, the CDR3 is TGTGCCAGCAGCTTAGCGCAGGGTAGTTTCGCTGAAGCTTTCTTT. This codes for CASSLAQGSFAEAFF.

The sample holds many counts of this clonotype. This chain's CDR3 is CSAREPTENIQYF. DNA for the CDR3: TGCAGTGCTAGAGAGCCAACAGAAAACATTCAGTACTTC. This rearrangement joins TRBV20-1 to TRBJ2-4; D gene ambiguous. The CDR3 is made up of 13 amino acids. Germline V gives CDR1 DFQATT, CDR2 SNEGSKA (reference sequence). V gave up 0 bases and J gave up 5 bases, with 8 bases separating them.

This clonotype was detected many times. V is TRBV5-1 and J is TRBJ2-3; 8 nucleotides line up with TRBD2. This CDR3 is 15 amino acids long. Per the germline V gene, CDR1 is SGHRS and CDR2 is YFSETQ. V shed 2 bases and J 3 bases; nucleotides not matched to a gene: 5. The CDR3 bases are TGCGCCAGCAGCTTCCCGGGACTAGTTACAGATACGCAGTATTTT. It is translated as CASSFPGLVTDTQYF.

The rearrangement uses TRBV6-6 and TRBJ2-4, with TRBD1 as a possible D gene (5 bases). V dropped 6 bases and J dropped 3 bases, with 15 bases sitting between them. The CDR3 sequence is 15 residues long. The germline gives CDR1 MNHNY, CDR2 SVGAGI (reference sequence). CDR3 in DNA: TGTGCCAGCAGAACCCAGGGTGTTATCAAAAACATTCAGTACTTC. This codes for CASRTQGVIKNIQYF.

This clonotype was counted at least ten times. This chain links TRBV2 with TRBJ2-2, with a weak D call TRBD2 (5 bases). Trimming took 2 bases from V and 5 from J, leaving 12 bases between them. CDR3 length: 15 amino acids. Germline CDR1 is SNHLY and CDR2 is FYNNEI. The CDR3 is CASSETGTRTGELFF. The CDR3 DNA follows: TGTGCCAGCAGTGAAACGGGAACTAGGACCGGGGAGCTGTTTTTT.

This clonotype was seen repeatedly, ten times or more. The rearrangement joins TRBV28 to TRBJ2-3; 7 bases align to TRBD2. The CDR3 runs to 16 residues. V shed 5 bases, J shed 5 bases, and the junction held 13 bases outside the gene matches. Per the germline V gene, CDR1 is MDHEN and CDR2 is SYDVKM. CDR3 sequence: CASSTPRRENLDTQYF. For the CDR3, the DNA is TGTGCCAGCAGTACCCCTCGGCGGGAGAACTTAGATACGCAGTATTTT. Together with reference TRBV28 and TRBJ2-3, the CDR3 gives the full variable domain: DVKVTQSSRYLVKRTGEKVFLECVQDMDHENMFWYRQDPGLGLRLIYFSYDVKMKEKGDIPEGYSVSREKKERFSLILESASTNQTSMYLCASSTPRRENLDTQYFGPGTRLTVL.

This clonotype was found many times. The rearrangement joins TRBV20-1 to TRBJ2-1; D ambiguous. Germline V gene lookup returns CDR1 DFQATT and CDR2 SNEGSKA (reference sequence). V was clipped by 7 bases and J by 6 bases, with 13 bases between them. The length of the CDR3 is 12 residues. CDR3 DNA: TGCAGTGTAGGTGGGATTGGCAATGAGCAGTTCTTC. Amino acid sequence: CSVGGIGNEQFF.

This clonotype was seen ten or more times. The CDR3 DNA sequence: TGTGCCAGCAGCTGGGCGGGAGGGCCAGAAGAGACCCAGTACTTC. Residues: CASSWAGGPEETQYF. This chain links TRBV11-3 with TRBJ2-5; 9 bases align to TRBD2. The CDR3 has 15 amino acids. V trimming: 4 bases; J trimming: 3 bases; junction bases outside the gene matches: 6. From germline, CDR1 is SGHNT and CDR2 YENEEA.

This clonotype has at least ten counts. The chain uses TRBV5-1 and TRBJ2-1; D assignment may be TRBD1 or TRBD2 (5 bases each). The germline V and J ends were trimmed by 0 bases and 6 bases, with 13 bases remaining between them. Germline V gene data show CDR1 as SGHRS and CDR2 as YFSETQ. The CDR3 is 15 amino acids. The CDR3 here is CASSLVPGSRNEQFF. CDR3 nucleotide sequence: TGCGCCAGCAGCTTGGTTCCAGGGAGTCGCAATGAGCAGTTCTTC. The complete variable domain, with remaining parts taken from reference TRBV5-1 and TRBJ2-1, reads KAGVTQTPRYLIKTRGQQVTLSCSPISGHRSVSWYQQTPGQGLQFLFEYFSETQRNKGNFPGRFSGRQFSNSRSEMNVSTLELGDSALYLCASSLVPGSRNEQFFGPGTRLTVL.